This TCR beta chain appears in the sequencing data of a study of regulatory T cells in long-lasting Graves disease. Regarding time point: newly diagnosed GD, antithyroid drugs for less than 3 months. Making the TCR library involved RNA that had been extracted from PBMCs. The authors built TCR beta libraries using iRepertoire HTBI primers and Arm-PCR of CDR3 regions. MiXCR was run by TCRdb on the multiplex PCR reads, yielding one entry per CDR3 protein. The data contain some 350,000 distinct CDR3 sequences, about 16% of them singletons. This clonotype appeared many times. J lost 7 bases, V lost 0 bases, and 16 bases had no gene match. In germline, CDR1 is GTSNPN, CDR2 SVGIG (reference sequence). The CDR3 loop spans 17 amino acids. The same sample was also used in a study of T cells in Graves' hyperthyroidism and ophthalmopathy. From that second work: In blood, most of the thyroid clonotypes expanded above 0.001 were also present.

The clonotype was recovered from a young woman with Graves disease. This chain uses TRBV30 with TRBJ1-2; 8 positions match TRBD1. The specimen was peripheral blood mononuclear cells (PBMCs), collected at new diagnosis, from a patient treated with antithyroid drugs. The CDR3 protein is CAWSVSQGQVVLSGYTF. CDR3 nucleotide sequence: TGTGCCTGGAGTGTCTCCCAGGGACAGGTGGTTTTGAGTGGCTACACCTTC.